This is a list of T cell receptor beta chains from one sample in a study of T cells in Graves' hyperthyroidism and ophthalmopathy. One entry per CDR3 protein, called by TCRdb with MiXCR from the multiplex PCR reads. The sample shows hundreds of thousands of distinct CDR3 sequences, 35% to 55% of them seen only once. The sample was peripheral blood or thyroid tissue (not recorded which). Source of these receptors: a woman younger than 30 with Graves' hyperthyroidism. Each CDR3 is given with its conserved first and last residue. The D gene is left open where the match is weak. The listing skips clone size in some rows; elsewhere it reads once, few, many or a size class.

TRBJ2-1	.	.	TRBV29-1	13	CSVEVGGYNEQFF	TGCAGCGTTGAAGTAGGAGGGTACAATGAGCAGTTCTTC
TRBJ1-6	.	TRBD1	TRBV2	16	CASSEPGEDRGTPLHF	TGTGCCAGCAGTGAACCGGGTGAGGACAGGGGTACACCCCTCCACTTT
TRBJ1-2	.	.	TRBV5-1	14	CASSLDTEGYGYTF	TGCGCCAGCAGCTTGGACACGGAGGGCTATGGCTACACCTTC
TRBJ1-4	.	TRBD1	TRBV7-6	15	CASSGRQGGDAKLFF	TGTGCCAGCAGCGGCAGACAGGGGGGGGATGCAAAACTGTTTTTT
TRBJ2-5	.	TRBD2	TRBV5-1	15	CASSVTSGIEEAQYF	TGCGCCAGCAGCGTGACTAGCGGGATAGAAGAGGCCCAGTACTTC
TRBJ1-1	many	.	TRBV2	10	CASMETEAFF	TGTGCCAGCATGGAGACGGAAGCTTTCTTT
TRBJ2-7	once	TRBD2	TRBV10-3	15	CAITPGLASSYERYF	TGTGCCATCACCCCGGGACTAGCGAGTTCCTACGAGCGGTACTTC
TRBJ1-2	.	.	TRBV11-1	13	CASSLEVGAGYTF	TGTGCCAGCAGCTTAGAAGTAGGGGCTGGCTACACCTTC
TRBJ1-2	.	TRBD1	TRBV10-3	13	CAISERTGTGYTF	TGTGCCATCAGTGAGCGGACAGGGACTGGCTACACCTTC
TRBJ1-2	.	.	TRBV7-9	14	CASSLGLGGDGYTF	TGTGCCAGCAGCTTAGGACTAGGCGGGGATGGCTACACCTTC
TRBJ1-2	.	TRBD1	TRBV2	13	CARVDRSQDGYTF	TGTGCCAGAGTGGACAGGAGTCAGGATGGCTACACCTTC
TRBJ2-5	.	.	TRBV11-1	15	CASSLAGRANQPQYF	TGTGCCAGCAGCTTGGCGGGCAGGGCCAATCAGCCCCAGTACTTC
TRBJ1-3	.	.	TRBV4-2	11	CASSPGETIYF	TGTGCCAGCAGCCCCGGAGAGACCATATATTTT
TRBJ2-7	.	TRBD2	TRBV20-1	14	CSASGLAGVYEQYF	TGCAGTGCTTCCGGACTAGCGGGAGTTTACGAGCAGTACTTC
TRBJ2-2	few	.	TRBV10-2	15	CASRTSTPNTGELFF	TGCGCCAGCAGGACATCGACACCGAACACCGGGGAGCTGTTTTTT
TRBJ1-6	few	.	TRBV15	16	CATSRPQGSYNSPLHF	TGTGCCACCAGCAGACCTCAGGGGTCCTATAATTCACCCCTCCACTTT
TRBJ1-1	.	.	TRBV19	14	CASSHGNTNTEAFF	TGTGCCAGTAGTCATGGAAACACGAACACTGAAGCTTTCTTT
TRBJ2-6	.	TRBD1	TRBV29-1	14	CSSDRDSGANVLTF	TGCAGCTCCGACAGGGACTCTGGGGCCAACGTCCTGACTTTC
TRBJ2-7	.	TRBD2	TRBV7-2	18	CAWRYSSGRAKRAYEQYF	TGTGCCTGGAGATATTCTAGCGGGAGGGCCAAGCGAGCCTACGAGCAGTACTTC
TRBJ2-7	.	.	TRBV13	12	CASSLASIEQYF	TGTGCCAGCAGCTTAGCTAGCATCGAGCAGTACTTC
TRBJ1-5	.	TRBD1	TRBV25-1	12	CATLTGAQPQHF	TGTGCGACCTTGACAGGGGCACAGCCCCAGCATTTT
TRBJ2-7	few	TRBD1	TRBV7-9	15	CASSHTWTGLYEQYF	TGTGCCAGCAGCCATACCTGGACAGGGCTCTACGAGCAGTACTTC
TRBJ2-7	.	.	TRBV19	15	CASSTTTEKSYEQYF	TGTGCCAGTAGTACGACAACAGAGAAATCTTACGAGCAGTACTTC
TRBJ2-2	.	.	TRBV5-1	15	CASSPGNMGTGELFF	TGCGCCAGCAGCCCCGGGAACATGGGTACCGGGGAGCTGTTTTTT
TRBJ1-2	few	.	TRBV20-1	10	CSAANYGYTF	TGCAGTGCGGCTAACTATGGCTACACCTTC
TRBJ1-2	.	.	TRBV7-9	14	CASSPTGDDYGYTF	TGTGCCAGCAGCCCGACCGGGGACGACTATGGCTACACCTTC
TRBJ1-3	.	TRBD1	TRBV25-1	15	CASSEWDSSGNTIYF	TGTGCCAGCAGTGAATGGGACAGCTCTGGAAACACCATATATTTT
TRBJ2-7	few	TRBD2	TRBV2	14	CASSFRDYSGEQYF	TGTGCCAGCAGCTTCCGGGACTACTCGGGAGAGCAGTACTTC
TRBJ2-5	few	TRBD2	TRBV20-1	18	CSANFVVLTSGRKETQYF	TGCAGTGCTAATTTCGTCGTATTGACTAGCGGCCGTAAAGAGACCCAGTACTTC
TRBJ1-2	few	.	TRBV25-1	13	CASALGPDYGYTF	TGTGCCAGCGCCCTGGGCCCAGACTATGGCTACACCTTC
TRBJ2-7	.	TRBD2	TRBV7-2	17	CASSYRLAGGASYEQYF	TGTGCCAGCAGCTACAGACTAGCGGGAGGGGCGAGCTACGAGCAGTACTTC
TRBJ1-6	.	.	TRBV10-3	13	CAITGRLNSPLHF	TGTGCCATCACGGGCAGACTCAATTCACCCCTCCACTTT
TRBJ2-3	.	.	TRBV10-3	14	CAIGQLTSTDTQYF	TGTGCCATCGGACAGCTAACTAGCACAGATACGCAGTATTTT
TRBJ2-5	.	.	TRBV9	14	CASSSHRDSQTQYF	TGTGCCAGCAGCTCCCACCGGGACTCGCAGACCCAGTACTTC
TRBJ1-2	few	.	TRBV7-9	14	CASSQPGVSYGYTF	TGTGCCAGCAGCCAACCGGGAGTCAGCTATGGCTACACCTTC
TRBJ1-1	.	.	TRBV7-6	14	CASRTQTVNTEAFF	TGTGCCAGCAGGACCCAGACCGTGAACACTGAAGCTTTCTTT
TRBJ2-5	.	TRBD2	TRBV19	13	CASSKGLAETQYF	TGTGCCAGTAGTAAGGGACTAGCAGAGACCCAGTACTTC
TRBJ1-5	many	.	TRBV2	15	CASSESGLRPQPQHF	TGTGCCAGCAGTGAATCAGGATTGAGACCTCAGCCCCAGCATTTT
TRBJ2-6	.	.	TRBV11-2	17	CASPSTYALSGANVLTF	TGTGCCAGTCCATCGACGTACGCCCTCTCTGGGGCCAACGTCCTGACTTTC
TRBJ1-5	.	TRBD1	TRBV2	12	CASYRGEQPQHF	TGTGCCAGCTACAGGGGTGAGCAGCCCCAGCATTTT
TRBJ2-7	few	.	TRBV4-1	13	CASSQDRRVGQYF	TGCGCCAGCAGCCAAGATCGGAGGGTAGGGCAGTACTTC
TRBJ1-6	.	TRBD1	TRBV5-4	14	CASSIRDRDSPLHF	TGTGCCAGCAGCATCCGGGACAGGGATTCACCCCTCCACTTT
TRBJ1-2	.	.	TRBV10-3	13	CASSYYGASGYTF	TGTGCCAGCAGTTACTATGGGGCAAGTGGCTACACCTTC
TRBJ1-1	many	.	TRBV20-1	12	CSARPRGIEAFF	TGCAGTGCTAGACCGCGGGGGATTGAAGCTTTCTTT
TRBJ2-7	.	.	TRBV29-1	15	CSVEVLWAGIYEQYF	TGCAGCGTTGAAGTCTTGTGGGCGGGGATCTACGAGCAGTACTTC
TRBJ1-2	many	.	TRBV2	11	CASRRERGYTF	TGTGCCAGCAGGAGGGAGCGGGGCTACACCTTC
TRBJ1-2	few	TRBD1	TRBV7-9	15	CAARDRDLQNYGYTF	TGTGCCGCCCGGGACAGGGATCTTCAAAACTATGGCTACACCTTC
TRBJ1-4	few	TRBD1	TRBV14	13	CASSDTGGEKLFF	TGTGCCAGCAGCGACACAGGGGGGGAAAAACTGTTTTTT
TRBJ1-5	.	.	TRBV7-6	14	CASSADGGLQPQHF	TGTGCCAGCAGCGCAGACGGGGGACTACAGCCCCAGCATTTT
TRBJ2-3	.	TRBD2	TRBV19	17	CASSIVGGRRLTDTQYF	TGTGCCAGTAGTATCGTAGGCGGGAGAAGACTTACGGATACGCAGTATTTT
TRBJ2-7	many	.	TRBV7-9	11	CASSPHYEQYF	TGTGCCAGCAGCCCCCACTACGAGCAGTACTTC
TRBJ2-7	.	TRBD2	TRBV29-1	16	CSASPGLAGGPREQYF	TGCAGCGCGTCCCCGGGACTAGCGGGAGGGCCGCGGGAGCAGTACTTC
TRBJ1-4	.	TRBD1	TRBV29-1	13	CSVERTGVEKLFF	TGCAGCGTTGAGCGGACAGGGGTTGAAAAACTGTTTTTT